This T cell receptor beta chain was profiled in a study of T cell repertoires in cytomegalovirus infection. Study summary: CMV infection and matching HLA type were both indicated by public TCR beta signatures.

TCRdb re-called the reads through MiXCR, storing one row per CDR3 protein. The data show some 700,000 distinct CDR3 sequences, less than 40% seen once. Germline CDR1 SEHNR, CDR2 FQNEAQ (reference sequence). With 2 bases removed from V and 2 bases from J, the gap between germline ends came to 10 bases. This CDR3 has 15 amino acids. Study observations and caveats: HLA-C-restricted, CMV-specific TCR beta clonotypes were dominant ex vivo. Carriers of CMV and the relevant HLA type were discriminated by public TCR beta frequency.

On this clonotype: What it binds is not known.

The V gene is TRBV7-9, the J gene TRBJ1-5; D call uncertain. This sequence originates from a human donor in good health (CMV status not recorded). Some clones in this sample may be carry-over from other donors' samples. Sequences were obtained from PBMCs. The CDR3 nucleotides are TGTGCCAGCAGCTTAAGTTCCAACGGCAATCAGCCCCAGCATTTT. Residues: CASSLSSNGNQPQHF.